Listed below are T cell receptor beta chains from one sample, sequenced in a study of T cells in Graves' hyperthyroidism and ophthalmopathy. TCRdb fed the multiplex PCR reads into MiXCR, producing one record per CDR3 protein. The repertoire holds roughly 400,000 distinct CDR3 sequences, with 25% as singletons. Specimen: blood. The source of these receptors is a man aged 45-60 years with Graves' hyperthyroidism. The conserved cysteine and the conserved F or W are not part of the CDR3 here. Clone sizes are given selectively: once, few, many, or a class where the clone is expanded.

size	V	J	CDR3
many	TRBV28	TRBJ1-1	ASRRTGGHRAEAF
NA	TRBV29-1	TRBJ2-1	SAAGTGYNEQF
NA	TRBV11-2	TRBJ2-7	TSSLTLTGSYEQY
NA	TRBV20-1	TRBJ2-3	SARPSGSQY
many	TRBV7-2	TRBJ2-3	ASSLGMTDTQY
many	TRBV11-2	TRBJ2-7	ASSLASGGWDYEQY
few	TRBV10-3	TRBJ1-3	AISESMWGSGNTIY
many	TRBV20-1	TRBJ2-3	SAQGPTITDTQY
many	TRBV28	TRBJ1-1	ASSPTGSLNTEAF
few	TRBV7-2	TRBJ2-3	ASSLEAGYGTSGRADTDTQY
many	TRBV11-2	TRBJ2-1	ASSPLGRSYNEQF
NA	TRBV20-1	TRBJ2-3	SAERELTDTQY
NA	TRBV29-1	TRBJ1-6	SGTGSEDSPLH
NA	TRBV20-1	TRBJ2-7	SAPLGAGDPYEQY
few	TRBV29-1	TRBJ1-2	SVDQRTEANYGYT
many	TRBV6-5	TRBJ2-5	ASSYSDLQETQY
few	TRBV18	TRBJ2-1	ASSPSGGYEQF
few	TRBV2	TRBJ2-7	ASSADRGEY
many	TRBV7-3	TRBJ2-7	ASSPEGLNEQY
many	TRBV6-1	TRBJ1-5	ASSGTVDQPQH
NA	TRBV30	TRBJ1-5	AWSTLSNQPQH
few	TRBV15	TRBJ2-7	ATSSSGRAGEQY
many	TRBV6-2/TRBV6-3	TRBJ2-1	ASRASGRFGNEQF
NA	TRBV5-1	TRBJ2-5	ASSPGQGGGETQY
many	TRBV10-3	TRBJ2-7	AIRMTGSSYEQY
few	TRBV20-1	TRBJ2-7	SAREGAGEQY
few	TRBV30	TRBJ2-2	ASRPGSNTGELF
NA	TRBV25-1	TRBJ2-5	ASSEASLAGGPRGTQY
NA	TRBV5-1	TRBJ2-7	ASSDPGQVLIHEQY
NA	TRBV10-3	TRBJ2-2	AISESSEPGELF
many	TRBV7-2	TRBJ2-7	ASSITRRGEQY
few	TRBV7-2	TRBJ1-6	ASSLYRDSPLH
few	TRBV7-8	TRBJ2-3	ASSLSGMAWAGGTDTQY
NA	TRBV20-1	TRBJ2-3	SASLRASDTQY
NA	TRBV29-1	TRBJ2-5	SARGGRGETQY
few	TRBV20-1	TRBJ2-4	SAGGGLAGGIAKNIQY